A single sample is the source of the 6 T cell receptor beta chains below, sequenced in a study of cytotoxic CD8 clonotypes in ibrutinib-treated CLL. Repertoires were generated with immunoSEQ multiplex PCR, while TCRdb's copy carries only in-frame clones and drops some. The table shows about 85,000 clones, with about 76% occurring only once. The sequenced sample was PBMCs, obtained after 12 months of ibrutinib treatment. The receptors shown here come from a human donor with chronic lymphocytic leukemia.

This clone appeared a single time. The chain links TRBV4-2 to TRBJ1-5, with D tentatively TRBD1 (5 bases). The CDR3 consists of 15 residues. Germline CDR1 is LGHNA and CDR2 is YNFKEQ. Deletions cut 5 bases from V and 7 bases from J, with 18 bases between. The chain's CDR3 is CASSIWGGEDQPQHF. Written as DNA, the CDR3 is TGTGCCAGCAGCATATGGGGGGGAGAGGACCAGCCCCAGCATTTT.

V is TRBV6-6 and J is TRBJ2-2; a possible D gene is TRBD2 (7 bases). Germline CDR1 is MNHNY and CDR2 is SVGAGI (reference sequence). This CDR3 spans 16 amino acids. Trimming pared 2 bases from V and 4 bases from J, leaving 14 bases between. CDR3 coding DNA: TGTGCCAGCAGTTACGGGGGGGGCTCGGGCACCGGGGAGCTGTTTTTT. This sequence encodes CASSYGGGSGTGELFF.

Only one count was recorded for this clone. As DNA, the CDR3 is TGTGCTAGTGGTTTGGGGGGACAGGGGAACACTGAAGCTTTCTTT. Amino acid sequence: CASGLGGQGNTEAFF. The V and J genes are TRBV12-5 and TRBJ1-1, with 9 positions matching TRBD1. V trimming: 1 base; J trimming: 1 base; junction bases outside the gene matches: 1. The CDR3 has 15 amino acids. Germline CDR1 and CDR2: LGHNT and FRNRAP.

A few counts support this clone. This sequence joins TRBV21-1 and TRBJ1-4. TRBV21-1 represents a pseudogene. The CDR3 totals 14 residues. CDR3 protein: CASSKWGDGEKLFF. Written as DNA, the CDR3 is TGTGCCAGCAGCAAATGGGGGGACGGCGAAAAACTGTTTTTT.

The CDR3 region is CASSLATVEQYF. The CDR3 DNA sequence: TGTGCCAGCAGCTTGGCCACTGTGGAGCAGTACTTC. This chain links TRBV7-2 with TRBJ2-5; no firm D call. Germline lookup yields CDR1 SGHTA and CDR2 FQGNSA. The CDR3 contains 12 residues. With 3 bases removed from V and 11 bases from J, the gap between germline ends came to 13 bases.

V usage is TRBV19 and J usage is TRBJ2-3; unclear D gene. V gave up 3 bases and J gave up 0 bases, with 7 bases separating them. Germline CDR1 and CDR2: LNHDA and SQIVND (reference sequence). There are 14 residues in the CDR3. The CDR3 spells CASSMAASTDTQYF. The CDR3 nucleotides are TGTGCCAGTAGTATGGCGGCAAGCACAGATACGCAGTATTTT.